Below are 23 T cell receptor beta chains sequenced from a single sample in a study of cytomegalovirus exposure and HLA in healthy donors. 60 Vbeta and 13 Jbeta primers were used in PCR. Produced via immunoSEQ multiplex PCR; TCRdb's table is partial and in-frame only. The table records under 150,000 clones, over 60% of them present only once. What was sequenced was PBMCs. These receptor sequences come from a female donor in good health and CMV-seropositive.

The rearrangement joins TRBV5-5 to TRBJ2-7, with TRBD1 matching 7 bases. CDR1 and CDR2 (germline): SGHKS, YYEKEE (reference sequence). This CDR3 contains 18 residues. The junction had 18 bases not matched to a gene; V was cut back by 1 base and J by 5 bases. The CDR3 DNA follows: TGTGCCAGCAGCTTGAGTTGGATTCCCAACAGGGGAGCGGACGAGCAGTACTTC. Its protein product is CASSLSWIPNRGADEQYF.

The CDR3 coding sequence is TGTGCCAGCAGCGCTAGGGGAGAGACCCAGTACTTC. Translating gives CASSARGETQYF. This chain links TRBV7-6 with TRBJ2-5; a weak D match, TRBD1 (5 bases). V lost 5 bases and J 4 bases, leaving 8 bases between the germline ends. The CDR3 has 12 residues. The germline CDR1 and CDR2 sequences are SGHVS and FNYEAQ.

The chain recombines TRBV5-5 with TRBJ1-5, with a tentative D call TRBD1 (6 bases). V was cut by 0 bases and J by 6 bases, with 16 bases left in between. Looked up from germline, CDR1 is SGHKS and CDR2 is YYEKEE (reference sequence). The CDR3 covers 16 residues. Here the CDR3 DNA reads TGTGCCAGCAGCTTGGGAGGGGGGGGAAGGCGTCAGCCCCAGCATTTT. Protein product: CASSLGGGGRRQPQHF.

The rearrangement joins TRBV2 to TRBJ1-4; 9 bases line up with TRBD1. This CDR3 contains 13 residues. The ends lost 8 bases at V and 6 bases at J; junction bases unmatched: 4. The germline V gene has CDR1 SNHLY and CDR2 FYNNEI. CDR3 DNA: TGTGCCAGCCGGACAGGGGTGGATGAAAAACTGTTTTTT. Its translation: CASRTGVDEKLFF.

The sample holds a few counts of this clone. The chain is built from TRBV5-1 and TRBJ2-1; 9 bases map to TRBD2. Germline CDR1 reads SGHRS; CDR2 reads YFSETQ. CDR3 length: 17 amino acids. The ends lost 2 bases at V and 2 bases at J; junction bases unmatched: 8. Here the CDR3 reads CASSLSLLAGAYNEQFF. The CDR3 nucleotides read TGCGCCAGCAGCTTATCGTTATTAGCGGGGGCCTACAATGAGCAGTTCTTC.

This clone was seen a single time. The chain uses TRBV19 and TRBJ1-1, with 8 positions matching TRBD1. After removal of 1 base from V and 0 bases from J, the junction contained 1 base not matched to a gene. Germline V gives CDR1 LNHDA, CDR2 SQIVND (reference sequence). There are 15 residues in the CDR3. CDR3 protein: CASSIADRVNTEAFF. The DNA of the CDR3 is TGTGCCAGTAGTATAGCGGACAGGGTGAACACTGAAGCTTTCTTT.

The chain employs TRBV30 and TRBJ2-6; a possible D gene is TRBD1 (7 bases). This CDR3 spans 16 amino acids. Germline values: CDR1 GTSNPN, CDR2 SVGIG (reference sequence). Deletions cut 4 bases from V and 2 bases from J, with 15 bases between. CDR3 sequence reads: CAWKGAGGAGANVLTF. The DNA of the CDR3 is TGTGCCTGGAAGGGGGCCGGGGGCGCTGGGGCCAACGTCCTGACTTTC.

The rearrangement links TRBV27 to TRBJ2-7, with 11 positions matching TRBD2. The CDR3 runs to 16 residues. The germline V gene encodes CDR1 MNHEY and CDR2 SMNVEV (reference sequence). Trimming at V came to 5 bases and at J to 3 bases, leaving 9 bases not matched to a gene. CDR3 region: CASSPYLAGGSYEQYF. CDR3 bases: TGTGCCAGCAGTCCATACCTAGCGGGGGGAAGCTACGAGCAGTACTTC.

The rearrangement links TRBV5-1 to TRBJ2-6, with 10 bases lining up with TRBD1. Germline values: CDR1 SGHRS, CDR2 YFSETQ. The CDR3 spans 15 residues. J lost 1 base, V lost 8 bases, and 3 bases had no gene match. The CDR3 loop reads CARPGQGSGANVLTF. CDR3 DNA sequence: TGCGCCAGACCGGGACAGGGGTCTGGGGCCAACGTCCTGACTTTC.

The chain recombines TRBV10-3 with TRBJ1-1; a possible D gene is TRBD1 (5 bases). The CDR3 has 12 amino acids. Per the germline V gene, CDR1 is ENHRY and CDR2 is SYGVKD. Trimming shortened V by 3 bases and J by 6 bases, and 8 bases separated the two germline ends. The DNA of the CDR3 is TGTGCCATCAGTGACACGACAGCTGAAGCTTTCTTT. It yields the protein CAISDTTAEAFF.

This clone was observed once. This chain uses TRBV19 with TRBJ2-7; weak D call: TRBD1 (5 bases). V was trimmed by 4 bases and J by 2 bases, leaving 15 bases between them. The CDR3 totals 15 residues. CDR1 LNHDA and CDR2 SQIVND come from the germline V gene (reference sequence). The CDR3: CASSTQTGSTYEQYF. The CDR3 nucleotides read TGTGCCAGTAGTACCCAAACAGGATCAACCTACGAGCAGTACTTC.

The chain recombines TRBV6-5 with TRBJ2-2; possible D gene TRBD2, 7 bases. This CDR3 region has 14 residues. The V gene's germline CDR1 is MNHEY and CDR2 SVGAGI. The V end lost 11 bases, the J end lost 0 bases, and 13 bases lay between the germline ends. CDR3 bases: TGTGCCGTAAGGGGGGGGACGAACACCGGGGAGCTGTTTTTT. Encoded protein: CAVRGGTNTGELFF.

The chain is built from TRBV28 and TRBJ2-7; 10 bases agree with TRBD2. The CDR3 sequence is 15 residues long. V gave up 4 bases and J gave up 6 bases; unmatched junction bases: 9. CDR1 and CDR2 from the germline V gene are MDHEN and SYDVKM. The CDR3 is CASSSPASGSPEQYF. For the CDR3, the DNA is TGTGCCAGCAGTTCCCCGGCTAGCGGGAGTCCCGAGCAGTACTTC.

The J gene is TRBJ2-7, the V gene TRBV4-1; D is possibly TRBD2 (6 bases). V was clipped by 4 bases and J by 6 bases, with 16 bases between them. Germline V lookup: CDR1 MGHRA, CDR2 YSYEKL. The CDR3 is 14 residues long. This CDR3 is CASSLRDGGSEQYF. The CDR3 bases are TGCGCCAGCAGCCTTCGGGACGGGGGATCCGAGCAGTACTTC.

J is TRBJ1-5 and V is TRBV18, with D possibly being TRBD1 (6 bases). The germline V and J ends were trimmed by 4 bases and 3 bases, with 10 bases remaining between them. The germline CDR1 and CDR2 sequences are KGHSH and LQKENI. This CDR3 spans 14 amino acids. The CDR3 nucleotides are TGTGCCAGCTCACGAGGACAGCACAATCAGCCCCAGCATTTT. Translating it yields CASSRGQHNQPQHF. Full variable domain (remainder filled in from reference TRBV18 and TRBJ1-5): NAGVMQNPRHLVRRRGQEARLRCSPMKGHSHVYWYRQLPEEGLKFMVYLQKENIIDESGMPKERFSAEFPKEGPSILRIQQVVRGDSAAYFCASSRGQHNQPQHFGDGTRLSIL.

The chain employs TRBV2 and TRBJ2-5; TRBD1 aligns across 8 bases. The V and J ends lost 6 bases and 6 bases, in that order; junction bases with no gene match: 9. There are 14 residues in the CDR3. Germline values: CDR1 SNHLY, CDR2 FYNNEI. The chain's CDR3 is CASSVAGQGQTQYF. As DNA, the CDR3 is TGTGCCAGCAGCGTCGCCGGACAGGGACAGACCCAGTACTTC.

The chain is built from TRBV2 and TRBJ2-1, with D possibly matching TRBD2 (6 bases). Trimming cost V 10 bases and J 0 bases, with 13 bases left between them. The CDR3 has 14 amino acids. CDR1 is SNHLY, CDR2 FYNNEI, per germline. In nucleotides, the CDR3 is TGTGCCACTAAAGACGGGAGCTCCTACAATGAGCAGTTCTTC. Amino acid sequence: CATKDGSSYNEQFF.

The CDR3 reads CASGTGGATREQYF. For the CDR3, the DNA is TGTGCCAGCGGGACAGGGGGCGCAACCCGCGAGCAGTACTTC. The genes are TRBV28 and TRBJ2-7; 12 bases align to TRBD1. Unmatched junction bases numbered 8, after V lost 8 bases and J lost 6 bases. Per germline, CDR1 MDHEN and CDR2 SYDVKM. CDR3 length: 14 residues.

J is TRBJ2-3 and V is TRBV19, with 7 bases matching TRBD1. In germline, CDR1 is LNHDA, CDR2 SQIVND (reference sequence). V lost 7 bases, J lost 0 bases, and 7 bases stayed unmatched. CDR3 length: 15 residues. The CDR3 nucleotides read TGTGCCAGTATGGGGACAGCCTCTAGCACAGATACGCAGTATTTT. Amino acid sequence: CASMGTASSTDTQYF.

CDR3 nucleotides: TGTGCCAGCAGCCCCCAGAGGGTGGAGCAGTACTTC. Translating it yields CASSPQRVEQYF. The chain links TRBV7-2 to TRBJ2-7; weak D call: TRBD2 (5 bases). Germline V gene lookup returns CDR1 SGHTA and CDR2 FQGNSA. The CDR3 totals 12 residues. The V end was cut by 5 bases, the J end by 7 bases, with 12 bases between.

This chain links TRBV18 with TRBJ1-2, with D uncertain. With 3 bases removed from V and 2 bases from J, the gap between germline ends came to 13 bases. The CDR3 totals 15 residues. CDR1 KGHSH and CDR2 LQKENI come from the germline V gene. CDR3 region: CASSPPTDGNYGYTF. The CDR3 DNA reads TGTGCCAGCTCACCCCCCACAGATGGGAACTATGGCTACACCTTC.

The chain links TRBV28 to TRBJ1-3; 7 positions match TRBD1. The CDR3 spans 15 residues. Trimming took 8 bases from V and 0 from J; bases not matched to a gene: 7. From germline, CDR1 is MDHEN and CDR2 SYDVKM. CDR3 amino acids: CASGGGTASGNTIYF. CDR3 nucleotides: TGTGCCAGCGGCGGGGGGACAGCCTCTGGAAACACCATATATTTT.

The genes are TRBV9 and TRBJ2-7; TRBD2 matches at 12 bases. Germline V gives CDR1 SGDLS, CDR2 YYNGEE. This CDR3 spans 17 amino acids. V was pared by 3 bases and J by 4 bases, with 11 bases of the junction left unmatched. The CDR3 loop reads CASSAGPTSGGSYEQYF. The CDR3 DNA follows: TGTGCCAGCAGCGCCGGCCCGACTAGCGGGGGTTCGTACGAGCAGTACTTC. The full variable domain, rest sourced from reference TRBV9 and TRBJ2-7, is DSGVTQTPKHLITATGQRVTLRCSPRSGDLSVYWYQQSLDQGLQFLIQYYNGEERAKGNILERFSAQQFPDLHSELNLSSLELGDSALYFCASSAGPTSGGSYEQYFGPGTRLTVT.